Each of the 24 T cell receptor beta chains below was sequenced from the same sample in a study of CD8 T cells in Susac syndrome. The authors reverse transcribed roughly 0.5 to 1 ug RNA with random hexamers. TCRdb re-analysed the immunoSEQ multiplex PCR reads in MiXCR, keeping a single row per CDR3 protein. Among some 190,000 distinct CDR3 sequences listed, approximately 94% were seen once. Sequencing was done on a sample of CD4+ T cells from PBMCs. The receptors come from a human donor in good health.

The chain has TRBV18 and TRBJ2-3; no firm D call. V lost 0 bases, J lost 6 bases, and 10 bases lay in between. Germline V gene lookup returns CDR1 KGHSH and CDR2 LQKENI. The CDR3 has 14 amino acids. CDR3 amino acids: CASSPPESRDTQYF. The CDR3 DNA follows: TGTGCCAGCTCACCACCCGAGTCGAGGGATACGCAGTATTTT.

This chain uses TRBV5-6 with TRBJ2-6; 8 nucleotides agree with TRBD1. J was trimmed by 0 bases and V by 4 bases; bases with no gene match: 12. The V gene's germline CDR1 is SGHDT and CDR2 YYEEEE. CDR3 length: 19 amino acids. CDR3 nucleotide sequence: TGTGCCAGCAGCGTATTGAGGGACAGGTTCCTCTCTGGGGCCAACGTCCTGACTTTC. Its translation: CASSVLRDRFLSGANVLTF.

The chain couples TRBV20-1 to TRBJ2-5; 8 bases are a match to TRBD1. Looked up from germline, CDR1 is DFQATT and CDR2 is SNEGSKA (reference sequence). V trimming: 3 bases; J trimming: 4 bases; junction bases outside the gene matches: 4. This CDR3 has 13 residues. As DNA, the CDR3 is TGCAGTGCTAGGGTCAGGGGGCGAGAGACCCAGTACTTC. Its translation: CSARVRGRETQYF.

The chain links TRBV6-5 to TRBJ2-5; 7 bases map to TRBD2. V trimming: 0 bases; J trimming: 2 bases; junction bases outside the gene matches: 6. The germline CDR1 and CDR2 sequences are MNHEY and SVGAGI. The CDR3 spans 16 residues. DNA of the CDR3: TGTGCCAGCAGTTACTCGAGACTAGCTTGGCAAGAGACCCAGTACTTC. As protein: CASSYSRLAWQETQYF.

CDR3 amino acids: CASSPRISGDSYNEQFF. The CDR3 nucleotides read TGTGCCAGCAGTCCTCGTATTAGCGGGGACTCCTACAATGAGCAGTTCTTC. The chain employs TRBV27 and TRBJ2-1, with 8 bases matching TRBD2. This CDR3 region has 17 residues. The germline gives CDR1 MNHEY, CDR2 SMNVEV (reference sequence). The V and J ends lost 5 bases and 0 bases, in that order; junction bases with no gene match: 9.

The V gene is TRBV24-1, the J gene TRBJ2-3, with TRBD1 as a possible D gene (6 bases). V shed 9 bases and J shed 4 bases, with 10 bases lying between them. Germline CDR1 is KGHDR and CDR2 is SFDVKD. The CDR3 contains 12 residues. DNA for the CDR3: TGTGCCACCGGGGACAACCCAGATACGCAGTATTTT. It yields the protein CATGDNPDTQYF.

This clonotype occurred once. The chain combines TRBV2 with TRBJ2-1; 12 bases are a match to TRBD2. This CDR3 comprises 18 residues. Unmatched junction bases numbered 8, after V lost 5 bases and J lost 0 bases. Germline CDR1 is SNHLY and CDR2 is FYNNEI. DNA of the CDR3: TGTGCCAGCAGTCTTCGGGGACTAGCGGGTAGCTCCTACAATGAGCAGTTCTTC. Amino acids: CASSLRGLAGSSYNEQFF.

V is TRBV5-6 and J is TRBJ2-3; perhaps TRBD2 as D (5 bases). Germline V gene data show CDR1 as SGHDT and CDR2 as YYEEEE. Trimming pared 2 bases from V and 1 base from J, leaving 11 bases between. The CDR3 spans 15 residues. The CDR3 here is CASSLGTAGTDTQYF. CDR3 in DNA: TGTGCCAGCAGCTTAGGTACAGCGGGCACAGATACGCAGTATTTT. Using reference TRBV5-6 and TRBJ2-3 for the parts outside the CDR3, the full variable domain is DAGVTQSPTHLIKTRGQQVTLRCSPKSGHDTVSWYQQALGQGPQFIFQYYEEEERQRGNFPDRFSGHQFPNYSSELNVNALLLGDSALYLCASSLGTAGTDTQYFGPGTRLTVL.

The J gene is TRBJ2-1, the V gene TRBV11-2, with 7 bases lining up with TRBD2. Germline loops: CDR1 SGHAT, CDR2 FQNNGV. V was pared by 6 bases and J by 5 bases, with 10 bases of the junction left unmatched. The CDR3 contains 15 residues. CDR3 coding DNA: TGTGCCAGCAGTCTCCGCTTGCGGGAGAACAATGAGCAGTTCTTC. It yields the protein CASSLRLRENNEQFF.

V usage is TRBV29-1 and J usage is TRBJ2-5; unclear D gene. The CDR3 length is 11 residues. Germline CDR1 is SQVTM and CDR2 is ANQGSEA. Trimming removed 7 bases at V and 7 bases at J, with 13 bases between. CDR3 sequence (DNA): TGCAGCGCCGCCCGGGTAGGGACCCAGTACTTC. Its protein is CSAARVGTQYF.

V is TRBV18 and J is TRBJ2-1; possibly TRBD1 for D (6 bases). The CDR3 loop spans 15 amino acids. Germline lookup yields CDR1 KGHSH and CDR2 LQKENI. V lost 5 bases to trimming and J lost 10 bases, with 21 bases between them. The CDR3 loop reads CASSKGVVGNGEQFF. DNA for the CDR3: TGTGCCAGCTCAAAGGGGGTTGTTGGGAACGGAGAGCAGTTCTTC.

This chain joins TRBV3-1 and TRBJ1-2, with D uncertain. Between the trimmed V and J ends, which lost 2 bases and 5 bases, there was a span of 6 bases. The CDR3 spans 12 residues. CDR1 is LGHDT and CDR2 is YNNKEL in the germline V gene (reference sequence). CDR3 nucleotide sequence: TGTGCCAGCAGCCAATTCGAGTATGGCTACACCTTC. Translation: CASSQFEYGYTF. Full variable domain (missing parts from reference TRBV3-1 and TRBJ1-2): DTAVSQTPKYLVTQMGNDKSIKCEQNLGHDTMYWYKQDSKKFLKIMFSYNNKELIINETVPNRFSPKSPDKAHLNLHINSLELGDSAVYFCASSQFEYGYTFGSGTRLTVV.

The chain uses TRBV14 and TRBJ2-7; the D gene could be TRBD1 or TRBD2 (5 bases each). The V end lost 4 bases, the J end lost 2 bases, and 15 bases lay between the germline ends. CDR1 and CDR2 (germline): SGHDN, FVKESK. The CDR3 extends over 15 amino acids. The CDR3 coding sequence is TGTGCCAGCAGCCCATTGGGGACCGGACCCTACGAGCAGTACTTC. Residues: CASSPLGTGPYEQYF.

The V and J genes are TRBV18 and TRBJ2-2; 7 nucleotides align to TRBD2. This CDR3 spans 16 amino acids. The junction had 3 bases not matched to a gene; V was cut back by 1 base and J by 1 base. Germline CDR1 is KGHSH and CDR2 is LQKENI. This CDR3 reads CASSPLAGQNTGELFF. The CDR3 nucleotides read TGTGCCAGCTCACCACTAGCGGGCCAGAACACCGGGGAGCTGTTTTTT.

The chain couples TRBV6-5 to TRBJ2-3, with unresolved D. Germline-derived CDR1 and CDR2 are MNHEY and SVGAGI. V was shortened by 2 bases and J by 1 base, with 10 bases between the two germline ends. The length of the CDR3 is 15 residues. In DNA, the CDR3 is TGTGCCAGCAGTTACAGTCCCGGAGGCACAGATACGCAGTATTTT. This translates into CASSYSPGGTDTQYF.

The genes are TRBV29-1 and TRBJ1-1; 10 positions match TRBD1. This CDR3 is 13 amino acids long. Germline CDR1 SQVTM, CDR2 ANQGSEA. After removal of 5 bases from V and 11 bases from J, the junction contained 11 bases not matched to a gene. The CDR3 bases are TGCAGCGTTTCGCGGGACAGGGGTTCTTGGGCTTTCTTT. Translation: CSVSRDRGSWAFF.

The chain couples TRBV4-3 to TRBJ2-7; a weak D match, TRBD1 (5 bases). The V gene lost 3 bases and the J gene lost 6 bases, with 15 bases spanning the gap. Germline V gene data show CDR1 as LGHNA and CDR2 as YSLEER. The CDR3 covers 14 residues. DNA of the CDR3: TGCGCCAGCAGCCAGGCTTCTGCAGGGTTCGAGCAGTACTTC. Encoded protein: CASSQASAGFEQYF.

The V call is TRBV28, the J call TRBJ1-1; the D is unclear. There are 13 residues in the CDR3. V lost 2 bases to trimming and J lost 6 bases, with 10 bases between them. The germline gives CDR1 MDHEN, CDR2 SYDVKM. In nucleotides, the CDR3 is TGTGCCAGCAGTTTAGTTGGGTACTCTGAAGCTTTCTTT. Amino acids: CASSLVGYSEAFF.

This clonotype was seen only once. V usage is TRBV27 and J usage is TRBJ2-3, with no clear D. CDR3 length equals 13 residues. V lost 5 bases and J 1 base, leaving 7 bases between the germline ends. From germline, CDR1 is MNHEY and CDR2 SMNVEV (reference sequence). CDR3: CASSTTRTDTQYF. The CDR3 DNA follows: TGTGCCAGCAGTACAACCCGCACAGATACGCAGTATTTT.

The V and J genes are TRBV30 and TRBJ2-7, with D perhaps matching TRBD1 (6 bases). Between the trimmed V and J ends, which lost 3 bases and 2 bases, there was a span of 14 bases. CDR3 size: 14 residues. The germline CDR1 and CDR2 sequences are GTSNPN and SVGIG (reference sequence). CDR3 loop: CAWSTDRLTYEQYF. The CDR3 bases are TGTGCCTGGAGCACCGACAGGCTGACCTACGAGCAGTACTTC. The whole variable domain, remainder taken from reference TRBV30 and TRBJ2-7, is SQTIHQWPATLVQPVGSPLSLECTVEGTSNPNLYWYRQAAGRGLQLLFYSVGIGQISSEVPQNLSASRPQDRQFILSSKKLLLSDSGFYLCAWSTDRLTYEQYFGPGTRLTVT.

The V gene is TRBV6-2 or TRBV6-3, the J gene TRBJ2-1; the D is unclear. The CDR3 is 13 amino acids. Trimming took 6 bases from V and 5 from J, leaving 11 bases between them. Germline V gives CDR1 MNHEY, CDR2 SVGEGT. CDR3 loop: CASSSDGNNEQFF. CDR3 DNA sequence: TGTGCCAGCAGCTCCGACGGAAACAATGAGCAGTTCTTC.

The J gene is TRBJ2-1, the V gene TRBV20-1, with 7 bases that match TRBD2. Trimming at V came to 6 bases and at J to 2 bases, leaving 10 bases not matched to a gene. The V gene's germline CDR1 is DFQATT and CDR2 SNEGSKA (reference sequence). The CDR3 loop spans 15 amino acids. CDR3 sequence: CSAETRAGPYNEQFF. The CDR3 bases are TGCAGTGCCGAGACTCGAGCGGGACCCTACAATGAGCAGTTCTTC.

The chain couples TRBV3-1 to TRBJ1-2, with D possibly being TRBD1 (5 bases). The CDR3 consists of 14 residues. Trimming stripped 3 bases from V and 0 bases from J, with 8 bases between. The germline V gene has CDR1 LGHDT and CDR2 YNNKEL (reference sequence). Written as DNA, the CDR3 is TGTGCCAGCAGCCACAGGGACCCTAACTATGGCTACACCTTC. Its translation is CASSHRDPNYGYTF.

V usage is TRBV3-1 and J usage is TRBJ1-1; possibly TRBD1 for D (6 bases). The CDR3 consists of 15 residues. Germline CDR1 and CDR2: LGHDT and YNNKEL (reference sequence). V was pared by 3 bases and J by 1 base, with 12 bases between. The CDR3 is CASSHPGTRNTEAFF. DNA for the CDR3: TGTGCCAGCAGCCACCCCGGGACAAGGAACACTGAAGCTTTCTTT.